The clone carrying this T cell receptor beta chain occurred many times. Its specificity is unknown. These data come from a study of CD8 T cells in ankylosing spondylitis. The study, taken as a whole, reports: A motif of 7 to 9 highly homologous TCR beta variants was seen as apparently characteristic of ankylosing spondylitis blood. A subset of motif variants has previously been described in the synovial fluid and blood of reactive arthritis. As reported, disease-linked clones showed significant enrichment in matched ankylosing spondylitis synovial fluid. Relatively scarce in peripheral blood, disease-linked clones were CD8+.

Making the TCR beta libraries involved quantitative 5'-RACE with molecular barcodes. MiXCR was run by TCRdb on the 5' RACE reads, yielding one entry per CDR3 protein. The sample yields some 200,000 distinct CDR3 sequences, about 7% seen once. CDR1 is LGHDT, CDR2 YNNKEL, per germline (reference sequence). The CDR3 is made up of 15 amino acids. Trimming pared 4 bases from V and 2 bases from J, leaving 14 bases between. This chain joins TRBV3-1 and TRBJ2-5; unclear D gene. The origin of this receptor is a male donor with ankylosing spondylitis. The source material was blood, either unsorted or a sorted T cell fraction (not recorded which). CDR3 protein: CASSRETTRQETQYF. CDR3 sequence (DNA): TGTGCCAGCAGCCGAGAGACGACACGGCAAGAGACCCAGTACTTC.